The rows below give T cell receptor beta chains drawn from one sample of a study of regulatory T cells in long-lasting Graves disease. MiXCR was run by TCRdb on the multiplex PCR reads, yielding one entry per CDR3 protein. Seen here are hundreds of thousands of distinct CDR3 sequences, around 30% observed once, and the top ten hold 35% to 55%. This sample comprised peripheral blood mononuclear cells (PBMCs), obtained when the disease was refractory, from a patient treated with antithyroid drugs. All receptors derive from a female donor with Graves disease. The CDR3 runs from the conserved cysteine through the conserved F or W. D genes are given only for firm matches. Clone size is given for some rows only: seen once, a few or many times, or a class if the clone is expanded.

v_gene	j_gene	d_gene	abundance	CDR3aa	CDR3nt
TRBV25-1	TRBJ2-5	.	once	CASSDSVKTQYF	TGTGCCAGCAGTGATAGCGTAAAGACCCAGTACTTC
TRBV12-3/TRBV12-4	TRBJ2-5	TRBD1	.	CASSLRQGSQETQYF	TGTGCCAGCAGCCTTAGACAGGGGTCCCAAGAGACCCAGTACTTC
TRBV20-1	TRBJ1-5	TRBD1	.	CSANRQGNQPQHF	TGCAGTGCTAACCGACAGGGGAATCAGCCCCAGCATTTT
TRBV12-5	TRBJ1-1	.	.	CASGLQGLNTEAFF	TGTGCTAGTGGTTTGCAGGGGTTGAACACTGAAGCTTTCTTT
TRBV15	TRBJ2-1	.	.	CATSRGAGLTEQFF	TGTGCCACCAGCAGAGGAGCCGGACTCACTGAGCAGTTCTTC
TRBV6-5	TRBJ1-5	.	.	CASSYGSSNQPQHF	TGTGCCAGCAGTTACGGGTCCAGCAATCAGCCCCAGCATTTT
TRBV4-2	TRBJ2-7	.	once	CASSQDPGALSYEQYF	TGTGCCAGCAGCCAAGACCCGGGGGCCCTTTCCTACGAGCAGTACTTC
TRBV6-1	TRBJ2-5	.	few	CASSPVPETQYF	TGTGCCAGCAGCCCCGTCCCAGAGACCCAGTACTTC
TRBV29-1	TRBJ1-4	.	few	CSVTFPGPANEKLFF	TGCAGCGTTACGTTCCCGGGACCGGCGAATGAAAAACTGTTTTTT
TRBV6-1	TRBJ2-2	TRBD1	few	CASSNRTGFGTGELFF	TGTGCCAGCAGTAACCGGACAGGGTTTGGCACCGGGGAGCTGTTTTTT
TRBV27	TRBJ2-3	.	.	CASSPGTRGTDTQYF	TGTGCCAGCTCCCCAGGGACACGTGGCACAGATACGCAGTATTTT